This T cell receptor (beta chain) is from a study of cytomegalovirus exposure and HLA in healthy donors. Study conclusions and caveats: The classifier reportedly diagnosed cytomegalovirus status with high sensitivity and specificity. The investigators catalogued about 170 TCR beta chains as cytomegalovirus-associated. Generally TCR sequences proved uncommon, though certain public TCRs appeared in numerous donors.

Trimming left V 4 bases short and J 0 bases short, with 13 bases between. Germline CDR1 SGHNT, CDR2 YYREEE (reference sequence). The CDR3 length is 15 residues. Remarks on this clone: Its cognate antigen is unknown.

Measured with immunoSEQ multiplex PCR; TCRdb has only the in-frame clones, and not every one. Of about 150,000 clones in the sample, 94% are singletons; the top ten hold less than 2%. Sequenced material: PBMCs. The chain links TRBV5-4 to TRBJ1-1, with D tentatively TRBD1 (5 bases). This clonotype originated in a man between 18 and 29 years old in good health and CMV-seropositive. The CDR3 bases are TGTGCCAGCAGCCCGGGACGGGGGATGAACACTGAAGCTTTCTTT. Encoded protein: CASSPGRGMNTEAFF.